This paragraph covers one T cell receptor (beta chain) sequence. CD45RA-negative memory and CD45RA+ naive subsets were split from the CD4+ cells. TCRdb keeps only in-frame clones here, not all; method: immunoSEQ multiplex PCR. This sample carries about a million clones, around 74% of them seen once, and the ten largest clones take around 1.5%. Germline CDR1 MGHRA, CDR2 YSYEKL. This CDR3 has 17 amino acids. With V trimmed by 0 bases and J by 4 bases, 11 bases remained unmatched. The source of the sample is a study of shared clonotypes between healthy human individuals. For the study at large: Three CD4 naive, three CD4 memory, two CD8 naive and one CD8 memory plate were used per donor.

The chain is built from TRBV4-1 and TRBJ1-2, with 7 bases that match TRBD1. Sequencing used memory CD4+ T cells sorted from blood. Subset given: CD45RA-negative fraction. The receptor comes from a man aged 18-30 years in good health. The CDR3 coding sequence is TGCGCCAGCAGCCAAGATGCCATAAGGGACAGAAGCTATGGCTACACCTTC. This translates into CASSQDAIRDRSYGYTF.